Below are 24 T cell receptor beta chains sequenced from a single sample in a study of control samples from healthy donors and cancer patients. This table comes from immunoSEQ multiplex PCR, and its TCRdb copy is limited to in-frame clones, with some not included. The table shows about 120,000 clones, with roughly 90% occurring only once. The sequencing input was blood. The receptor source for this set is a man between 35 and 55 years old in good health.

This clone was detected a few times. The chain has TRBV7-8 and TRBJ2-7, with D tentatively TRBD2 (6 bases). Germline CDR1 and CDR2: SGHVS and FQNEAQ. Trimming removed 5 bases from V and 7 bases from J, with 15 bases in between. The CDR3 is 13 residues long. CDR3 DNA sequence: TGTGCCAGCAGCAGGGGTTTGGGGGGTGAGCAGTACTTC. This sequence encodes CASSRGLGGEQYF.

The V and J genes are TRBV10-3 and TRBJ2-7; D possibly corresponds to TRBD1 (6 bases). This CDR3 has 13 amino acids. Trimming cost V 10 bases and J 4 bases, with 17 bases left between them. The germline V gene encodes CDR1 ENHRY and CDR2 SYGVKD. The CDR3 spells CATGDGSPYEQYF. CDR3 bases: TGTGCCACAGGGGACGGATCTCCTTACGAGCAGTACTTC.

The chain uses TRBV13 and TRBJ1-3; D not certain. Trimming cost V 5 bases and J 4 bases, with 12 bases left between them. This CDR3 region has 14 residues. Germline CDR1 and CDR2: PRHDT and FYEKMQ (reference sequence). Here the CDR3 DNA reads TGTGCCAGCAGCGTCCGGGGTGGAGGAAACACCATATATTTT. Its translation is CASSVRGGGNTIYF.

V and J are TRBV7-9 and TRBJ1-1, with D perhaps TRBD1 (5 bases). This CDR3 region has 16 residues. Germline CDR1 reads SEHNR; CDR2 reads FQNEAQ (reference sequence). Trimming shortened V by 3 bases and J by 3 bases, and 17 bases separated the two germline ends. In nucleotides, the CDR3 is TGTGCCAGCAGCTTTGTCGCAGGGAGCGGGTACACTGAAGCTTTCTTT. As protein: CASSFVAGSGYTEAFF.

The genes are TRBV4-1 and TRBJ2-7, with TRBD1 identical over 8 bases. Per germline, CDR1 MGHRA and CDR2 YSYEKL. V lost 5 bases to trimming and J lost 3 bases; unmatched junction nucleotides: 0. The CDR3 extends over 12 amino acids. The CDR3 sequence: CASSDRGYEQYF. The DNA for the CDR3 is TGCGCCAGCAGCGACAGGGGCTACGAGCAGTACTTC.

The chain uses TRBV11-3 and TRBJ2-7; D is ambiguous. Germline assignment: CDR1 SGHNT and CDR2 YENEEA. Between the trimmed V and J ends, which lost 5 bases and 2 bases, there was a span of 13 bases. The CDR3 contains 14 residues. CDR3 sequence: CASSTRARPYEQYF. Written as DNA, the CDR3 is TGTGCCAGCAGCACCCGGGCCCGCCCCTACGAGCAGTACTTC.

The V call is TRBV5-4, the J call TRBJ1-2, with D uncertain. The CDR3 is 14 residues long. Trimming took off 0 bases at V and 2 bases at J, with 8 bases between the two ends. Germline loops: CDR1 SGHNT, CDR2 YYREEE (reference sequence). CDR3 sequence: CASSLAPGNYGYTF. DNA for the CDR3: TGTGCCAGCAGCTTGGCGCCAGGCAACTATGGCTACACCTTC.

The rearrangement links TRBV5-6 to TRBJ1-6, with D tentatively TRBD1 (5 bases). V lost 4 bases and J 7 bases, leaving 9 bases between the germline ends. Per the germline V gene, CDR1 is SGHDT and CDR2 is YYEEEE. This CDR3 has 13 amino acids. CDR3 sequence reads: CASSRDGNSPLHF. The CDR3 DNA follows: TGTGCCAGCAGCCGGGACGGAAATTCACCCCTCCACTTT.

This rearrangement joins TRBV10-3 to TRBJ1-2, with D tentatively TRBD1 (5 bases). Trimming left V 4 bases short and J 1 base short, with 7 bases between. The CDR3 runs to 13 residues. In germline, CDR1 is ENHRY, CDR2 SYGVKD. The CDR3, as DNA: TGTGCCATCAGTGCGACAGATAACTATGGCTACACCTTC. Protein: CAISATDNYGYTF.

The chain uses TRBV4-2 and TRBJ2-1, with 9 bases matching TRBD2. Germline V gene data show CDR1 as LGHNA and CDR2 as YNFKEQ. This CDR3 has 16 amino acids. V was pared by 0 bases and J by 7 bases, with 7 bases of the junction left unmatched. The CDR3 spells CASSQEAGGPRNEQFF. DNA for the CDR3: TGTGCCAGCAGCCAAGAGGCGGGGGGGCCTCGGAATGAGCAGTTCTTC.

As to this clone: Within the sample, other DNA sequences also encode this same CDR3. The V and J genes are TRBV5-1 and TRBJ1-5; D is ambiguous. Germline V gene data show CDR1 as SGHRS and CDR2 as YFSETQ. The CDR3 extends over 13 amino acids. Trimming took off 3 bases at V and 4 bases at J, with 8 bases between the two ends. For the CDR3, the DNA is TGCGCCAGCAGCTCGGGCCCTAATCAGCCCCAGCATTTT. This encodes CASSSGPNQPQHF.

The chain uses TRBV29-1 and TRBJ1-6, with 8 positions matching TRBD1. Germline V gene lookup returns CDR1 SQVTM and CDR2 ANQGSEA. The CDR3 totals 17 residues. V shed 7 bases and J 7 bases; nucleotides not matched to a gene: 18. The CDR3 spells CSALRGADRVKNSPLHF. Written as DNA, the CDR3 is TGCAGCGCCCTTCGGGGGGCGGACAGGGTTAAGAATTCACCCCTCCACTTT.

V is TRBV18 and J is TRBJ1-5; D remains unclear. CDR1 is KGHSH and CDR2 is LQKENI in the germline V gene. The CDR3 length is 12 residues. Between the trimmed V and J ends, which lost 3 bases and 4 bases, there was a span of 4 bases. Here the CDR3 DNA reads TGTGCCAGCTCACCTAGAAATCAGCCCCAGCATTTT. Amino acids: CASSPRNQPQHF.

The chain is built from TRBV10-1 and TRBJ2-1, with 7 bases identical to TRBD1. The V and J ends lost 6 bases and 9 bases, in that order; junction bases with no gene match: 11. The CDR3 totals 14 residues. Germline CDR1 is WNHNN and CDR2 is SYGVQD (reference sequence). The CDR3 DNA is TGCGCCAGCAGGGACCACAGGGGTCTGGGTGAGCAGTTCTTC. Its protein is CASRDHRGLGEQFF.

The chain employs TRBV28 and TRBJ2-6; D not certain. CDR1 and CDR2 from the germline V gene are MDHEN and SYDVKM. With 3 bases removed from V and 6 bases from J, the gap between germline ends came to 9 bases. This CDR3 spans 14 amino acids. CDR3 residues: CASSLAAAANVLTF. The CDR3 DNA follows: TGTGCCAGCAGTTTGGCGGCAGCGGCCAACGTCCTGACTTTC. Supplemented by reference TRBV28 and TRBJ2-6, the full variable domain reads DVKVTQSSRYLVKRTGEKVFLECVQDMDHENMFWYRQDPGLGLRLIYFSYDVKMKEKGDIPEGYSVSREKKERFSLILESASTNQTSMYLCASSLAAAANVLTFGAGSRLTVL.

V is TRBV11-2 and J is TRBJ2-3; D may be TRBD1 or TRBD2 (5 bases each). Deletions cut 6 bases from V and 5 bases from J, with 12 bases between. The CDR3 length is 13 residues. CDR1 and CDR2 (germline): SGHAT, FQNNGV. CDR3 sequence: CASSRGVQDTQYF. CDR3 DNA sequence: TGTGCCAGCAGTAGAGGGGTCCAAGATACGCAGTATTTT.

CDR3: CASSLLGAGIQYF. CDR3 in DNA: TGTGCCAGCAGTTTACTTGGGGCCGGCATTCAGTACTTC. The chain joins TRBV12-3 or TRBV12-4 to TRBJ2-4, with D possibly TRBD1 on 5 matching bases. CDR3 length equals 13 residues. The V end lost 2 bases, the J end lost 9 bases, and 11 bases lay between the germline ends.

The rearrangement uses TRBV9 and TRBJ2-3; D unresolved. V lost 3 bases and J lost 0, with 8 bases in between. This CDR3 contains 14 residues. Germline CDR1 reads SGDLS; CDR2 reads YYNGEE. Written as DNA, the CDR3 is TGTGCCAGCAGCGCGTTAGGGAGCACAGATACGCAGTATTTT. This encodes CASSALGSTDTQYF.

This chain connects TRBV5-5 to TRBJ2-1, with 11 nucleotides matching TRBD2. The CDR3 spans 15 residues. Unmatched junction bases numbered 3, after V lost 3 bases and J lost 4 bases. Germline V CDR1 and CDR2: SGHKS, YYEKEE (reference sequence). The CDR3 region has the DNA TGTGCCAGCAGCTCAACTAGCGGGGGATACAATGAGCAGTTCTTC. It specifies CASSSTSGGYNEQFF.

The V and J genes are TRBV7-9 and TRBJ2-7, with D tentatively TRBD1 (5 bases). V dropped 5 bases and J dropped 5 bases, with 13 bases sitting between them. Germline CDR1 reads SEHNR; CDR2 reads FQNEAQ (reference sequence). CDR3 length: 13 residues. CDR3 coding DNA: TGTGCCAGCAGCCCAGGGTCCGGGCACGAGCAGTACTTC. Residues: CASSPGSGHEQYF.

The J gene is TRBJ1-1, the V gene TRBV6-2 or TRBV6-3; D gene ambiguous. This CDR3 is 13 amino acids long. The germline CDR1 and CDR2 sequences are MNHEY and SVGEGT. The ends were cut back, 2 bases at V and 5 bases at J, with 9 bases in the middle. This CDR3 reads CASSYTGETEAFF. The CDR3 DNA reads TGTGCCAGCAGTTACACTGGGGAGACTGAAGCTTTCTTT.

The sample holds one count of this clone. The DNA for the CDR3 is TGTGCCAGCATCCACTACAATGAGCAGTTCTTC. It specifies CASIHYNEQFF. The chain has TRBV27 and TRBJ2-1, with unresolved D. CDR1 is MNHEY and CDR2 is SMNVEV in the germline V gene (reference sequence). The CDR3 spans 11 residues. Trimming shortened V by 7 bases and J by 3 bases, and 4 bases separated the two germline ends.

This chain uses TRBV9 with TRBJ1-1; 9 bases line up with TRBD1. The germline CDR1 and CDR2 sequences are SGDLS and YYNGEE. CDR3 size: 14 residues. V lost 0 bases to trimming and J lost 4 bases; unmatched junction nucleotides: 1. CDR3 protein: CASSVATGGTEAFF. The CDR3 DNA sequence: TGTGCCAGCAGCGTAGCGACAGGGGGCACTGAAGCTTTCTTT.

The rearrangement uses TRBV5-8 and TRBJ1-1, with TRBD1 identical over 8 bases. CDR1 is SGHTS and CDR2 is YDEGEE in the germline V gene. The CDR3 sequence is 14 residues long. The ends lost 0 bases at V and 9 bases at J; junction bases unmatched: 7. CDR3: CASSLGPGQGQAFF. The CDR3 bases are TGTGCCAGCAGCTTGGGACCTGGACAGGGACAAGCTTTCTTT.